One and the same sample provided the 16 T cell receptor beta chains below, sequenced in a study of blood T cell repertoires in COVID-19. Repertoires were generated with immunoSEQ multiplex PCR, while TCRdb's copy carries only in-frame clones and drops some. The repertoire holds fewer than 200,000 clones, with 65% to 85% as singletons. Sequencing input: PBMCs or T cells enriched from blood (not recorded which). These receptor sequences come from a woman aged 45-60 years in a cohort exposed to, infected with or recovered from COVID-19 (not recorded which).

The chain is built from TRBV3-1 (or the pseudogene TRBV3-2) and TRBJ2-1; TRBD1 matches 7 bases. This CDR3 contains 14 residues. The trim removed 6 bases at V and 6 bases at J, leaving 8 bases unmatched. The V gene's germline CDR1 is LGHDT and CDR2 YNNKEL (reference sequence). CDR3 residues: CASSRQGISNEQFF. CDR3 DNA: TGTGCCAGCAGTAGACAGGGAATTTCCAATGAGCAGTTCTTC.

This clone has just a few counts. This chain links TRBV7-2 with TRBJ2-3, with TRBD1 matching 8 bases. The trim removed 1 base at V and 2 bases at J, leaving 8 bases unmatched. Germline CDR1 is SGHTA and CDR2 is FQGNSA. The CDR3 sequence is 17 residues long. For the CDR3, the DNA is TGTGCCAGCAGCTTAGTCTCCGGACAGGGAGACACAGATACGCAGTATTTT. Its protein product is CASSLVSGQGDTDTQYF.

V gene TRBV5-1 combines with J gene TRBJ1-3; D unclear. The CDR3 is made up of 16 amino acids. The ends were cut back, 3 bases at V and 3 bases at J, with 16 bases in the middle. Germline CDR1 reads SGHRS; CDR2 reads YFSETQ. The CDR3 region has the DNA TGCGCCAGCAGCTCGGGAGACATAATTATTGGAAACACCATATATTTT. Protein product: CASSSGDIIIGNTIYF.

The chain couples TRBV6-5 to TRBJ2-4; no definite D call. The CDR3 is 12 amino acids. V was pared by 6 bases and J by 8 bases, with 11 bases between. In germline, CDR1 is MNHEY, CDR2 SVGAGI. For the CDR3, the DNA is TGTGCCAGCAGAGCTACAGAAGACATTCAGTACTTC. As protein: CASRATEDIQYF.

CDR3 residues: CASSVEVLAGVSETQYF. As DNA, the CDR3 is TGTGCCAGCAGCGTAGAGGTCCTAGCGGGAGTTTCAGAGACCCAGTACTTC. This rearrangement joins TRBV9 to TRBJ2-5; 10 nucleotides align to TRBD2. The CDR3 is made up of 17 amino acids. V lost 0 bases to trimming and J lost 4 bases; unmatched junction nucleotides: 9. Germline-derived CDR1 and CDR2 are SGDLS and YYNGEE.

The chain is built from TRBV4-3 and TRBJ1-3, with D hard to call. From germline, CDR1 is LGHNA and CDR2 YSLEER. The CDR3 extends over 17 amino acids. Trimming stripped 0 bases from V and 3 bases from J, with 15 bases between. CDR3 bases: TGCGCCAGCAGCCAAGATTCTGGAGTCCCCTATGGAAACACCATATATTTT. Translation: CASSQDSGVPYGNTIYF.

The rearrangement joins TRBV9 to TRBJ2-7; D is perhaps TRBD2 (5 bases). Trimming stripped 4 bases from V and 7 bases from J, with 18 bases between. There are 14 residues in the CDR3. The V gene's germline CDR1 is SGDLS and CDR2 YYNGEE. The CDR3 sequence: CASSLVSGSGEQYF. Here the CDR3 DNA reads TGTGCCAGCAGCCTCGTTTCTGGATCGGGGGAGCAGTACTTC.

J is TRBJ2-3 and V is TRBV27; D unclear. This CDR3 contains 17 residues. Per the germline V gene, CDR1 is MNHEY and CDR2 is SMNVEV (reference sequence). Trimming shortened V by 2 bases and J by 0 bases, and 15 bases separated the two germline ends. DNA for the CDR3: TGTGCCAGCAGTTTAGTGCCGGGTCGCTCTAGCACAGATACGCAGTATTTT. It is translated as CASSLVPGRSSTDTQYF.

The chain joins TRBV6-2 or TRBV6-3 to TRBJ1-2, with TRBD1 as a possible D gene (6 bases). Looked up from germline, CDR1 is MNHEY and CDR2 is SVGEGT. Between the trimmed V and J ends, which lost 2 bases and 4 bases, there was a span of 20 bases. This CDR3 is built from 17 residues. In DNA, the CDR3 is TGTGCCAGCAGTTACGCTATGTCGGGGGGCTTCATCTATGGCTACACCTTC. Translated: CASSYAMSGGFIYGYTF.

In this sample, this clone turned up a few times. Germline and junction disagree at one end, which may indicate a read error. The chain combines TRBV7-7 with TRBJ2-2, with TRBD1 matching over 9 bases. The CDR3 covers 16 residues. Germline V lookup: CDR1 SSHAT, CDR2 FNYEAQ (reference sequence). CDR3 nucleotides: TGTGCTAGCAGCCTCGAGTGGACAGGGGTTAACGGGGAGCTGTTTTTT. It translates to CASSLEWTGVNGELFF.

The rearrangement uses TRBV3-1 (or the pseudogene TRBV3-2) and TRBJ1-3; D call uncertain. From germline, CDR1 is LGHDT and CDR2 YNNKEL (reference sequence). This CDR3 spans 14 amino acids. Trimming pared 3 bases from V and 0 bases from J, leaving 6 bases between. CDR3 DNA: TGTGCCAGCAGCCACCAAAACTCTGGAAACACCATATATTTT. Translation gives CASSHQNSGNTIYF.

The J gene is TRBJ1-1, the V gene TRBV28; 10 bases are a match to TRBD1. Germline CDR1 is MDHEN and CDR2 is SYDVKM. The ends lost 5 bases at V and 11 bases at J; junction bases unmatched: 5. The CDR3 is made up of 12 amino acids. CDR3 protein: CASSPPGQGAFF. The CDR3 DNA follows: TGTGCCAGCAGTCCCCCGGGACAGGGGGCTTTCTTT.

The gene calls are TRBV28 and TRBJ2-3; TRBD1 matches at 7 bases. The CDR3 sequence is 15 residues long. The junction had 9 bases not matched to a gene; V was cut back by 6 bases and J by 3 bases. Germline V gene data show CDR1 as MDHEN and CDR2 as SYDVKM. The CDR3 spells CASRESPQGTDTQYF. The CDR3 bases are TGTGCCAGCAGGGAATCACCACAGGGGACAGATACGCAGTATTTT. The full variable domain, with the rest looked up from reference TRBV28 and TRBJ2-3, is DVKVTQSSRYLVKRTGEKVFLECVQDMDHENMFWYRQDPGLGLRLIYFSYDVKMKEKGDIPEGYSVSREKKERFSLILESASTNQTSMYLCASRESPQGTDTQYFGPGTRLTVL.

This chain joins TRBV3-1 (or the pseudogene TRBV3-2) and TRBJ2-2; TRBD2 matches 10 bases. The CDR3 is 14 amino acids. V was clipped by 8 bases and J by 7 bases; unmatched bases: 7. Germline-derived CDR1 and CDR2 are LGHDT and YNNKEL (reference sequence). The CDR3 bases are TGTGCCAGCGGAGCTAGCGGGAGCCACGGGGAGCTGTTTTTT. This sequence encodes CASGASGSHGELFF.

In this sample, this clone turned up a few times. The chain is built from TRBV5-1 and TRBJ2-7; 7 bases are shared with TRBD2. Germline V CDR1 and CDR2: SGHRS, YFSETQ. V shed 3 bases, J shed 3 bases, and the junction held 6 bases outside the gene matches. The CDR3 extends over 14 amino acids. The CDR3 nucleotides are TGCGCCAGCAGCTCCCGGACTAGTGGCTACGAGCAGTACTTC. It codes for CASSSRTSGYEQYF. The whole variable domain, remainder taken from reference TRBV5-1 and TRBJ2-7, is KAGVTQTPRYLIKTRGQQVTLSCSPISGHRSVSWYQQTPGQGLQFLFEYFSETQRNKGNFPGRFSGRQFSNSRSEMNVSTLELGDSALYLCASSSRTSGYEQYFGPGTRLTVT.

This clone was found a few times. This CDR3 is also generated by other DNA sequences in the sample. The CDR3 region is CASSYRQGTEAFF. The CDR3 DNA reads TGTGCCAGCAGTTACCGTCAGGGCACTGAAGCTTTCTTT. The chain couples TRBV6-5 to TRBJ1-1, with D possibly TRBD1 on 5 matching bases. V lost 2 bases and J 4 bases, leaving 8 bases between the germline ends. Germline CDR1 reads MNHEY; CDR2 reads SVGAGI. The CDR3 runs 13 residues.